This TCR beta chain is from a study of neurological immune-mediated disorders. Study findings and constraints: TCR-beta repertoires seemed private in all groups, with no expanded CDR3 amino acid sequences shared.

Per germline, CDR1 MGHRA and CDR2 YSYEKL. Trimming stripped 0 bases from V and 2 bases from J, with 14 bases between. The CDR3 is 17 amino acids. Time point indicated: technical triplicate 1. Sorted libraries were derived from 850,000 to 1,000,000 CD4+ or CD8+ T cells. This clonotype has a count of ten or more. Its antigen is unidentified. TCRdb called the 5' RACE reads again in MiXCR, with one record for every CDR3 protein. The table records 20,000 to 30,000 distinct CDR3 sequences, about 13% of them present only once. Source material: CD4+ T cells from blood. The chain uses TRBV4-1 and TRBJ1-5; D possibly corresponds to TRBD1 (5 bases). The clonotype originates from a female donor with HTLV-1-associated myelopathy (HAM/TSP). CDR3 sequence (DNA): TGCGCCAGCAGCCAAGATTTCGGGGGTGGGGGCAATCAGCCCCAGCATTTT. Residues: CASSQDFGGGGNQPQHF.